A selection of T cell receptor beta chains follows, all from one sample in a study of blood T cell repertoires in COVID-19. Generated by immunoSEQ multiplex PCR, the TCRdb table keeps only in-frame clones and is missing some. The repertoire includes tens of thousands of clones, 86% of them detected once, and about 24% sits in the top ten. Material for sequencing was peripheral blood. These receptors all stem from an elderly woman in a cohort sampled during active or convalescent COVID-19. CDR3s include the opening cysteine and the closing phenylalanine or tryptophan. The D gene is left open where the match is weak. Clone size appears in some rows only: once, few, many, or a class for an expanded clone.

clone size,D gene,V gene,J gene,CDR3 DNA,CDR3 protein
.,.,TRBV6-5,TRBJ2-2,TGTGCCAGCACCTCCCCTGGCGGGAACACCGGGGAGCTGTTTTTT,CASTSPGGNTGELFF
.,.,TRBV29-1,TRBJ1-1,TGCAGCCCTCGCAGACATGCGAACACTGAAGCTTTCTTT,CSPRRHANTEAFF
.,TRBD1,TRBV12-3/TRBV12-4,TRBJ2-5,TGTGCCAGCAGTTTGGGACAGGGGGGGACCCAGTACTTC,CASSLGQGGTQYF
once,TRBD1,TRBV9,TRBJ2-3,TGTGCCAGCAGCGTAGGGGACAGGGGAACAGATACGCAGTATTTT,CASSVGDRGTDTQYF
.,TRBD1,TRBV27,TRBJ1-5,TGTGCCAGCAGTTTAGGTGACAGGGGTATGCAGCCCCAGCATTTT,CASSLGDRGMQPQHF
once,.,TRBV27,TRBJ1-1,TGTGCCAGCAGTTTAAAAGATACGGTTCGGGAAGCTTTCTTT,CASSLKDTVREAFF
.,TRBD1,TRBV5-1,TRBJ2-1,TGCGCCAGCAGCTTGAACAGGGGGCCCTCCTACAATGAGCAGTTCTTC,CASSLNRGPSYNEQFF
.,.,TRBV2,TRBJ1-2,TGTGCCAGCCACCGGGGGACCCCCGGGAAGGACACCTTC,CASHRGTPGKDTF
.,TRBD1,TRBV9,TRBJ2-1,TGTGCCAGCAGCGATGGCCCGGACAGGGCGATCCACAATGAGCAGTTCTTC,CASSDGPDRAIHNEQFF
.,.,TRBV5-1,TRBJ2-3,TGCGCCAGCAGCTTACAGGGTGAGGAGGATACGCAGTATTTT,CASSLQGEEDTQYF
.,TRBD2,TRBV6-5,TRBJ2-7,TGTGCCAGCAAGCCACTAGCGGGAGGTTACGAGCAGTACTTC,CASKPLAGGYEQYF
.,TRBD2,TRBV12-5,TRBJ2-5,TGTGCTAGTGGTTTGGCCCGACTAGCGGGAGCACCGGAGGAGACCCAGTACTTC,CASGLARLAGAPEETQYF
once,TRBD1,TRBV5-6,TRBJ1-2,TGTGCCAGCAGCTCGGGACAGGTGTATGGCTACACCTTC,CASSSGQVYGYTF
.,.,TRBV5-4,TRBJ1-1,TGTGCCAGCAGCTTGCAGAGGCACATGAACACTGAAGCTTTCTTT,CASSLQRHMNTEAFF
.,.,TRBV6-2/TRBV6-3,TRBJ2-7,TGTGCCAGCAGTTATACCACATACGAGCAGTACTTC,CASSYTTYEQYF
.,TRBD2,TRBV18,TRBJ2-1,TGTGCCAGCTCACCGGGACTAGCGGGAGCTGGCGGGGTTGAGCAGTTCTTC,CASSPGLAGAGGVEQFF
.,.,TRBV24-1,TRBJ1-2,TGTGCCACCAGTGATTTTACGGGGGACTATGGCTACACCTTC,CATSDFTGDYGYTF
.,.,TRBV18,TRBJ1-1,TGTGCCAGCTCACCACGGGGGGAGAACACTGAAGCTTTCTTT,CASSPRGENTEAFF
.,TRBD2,TRBV5-1,TRBJ2-1,TGCGCCAGCAGCTTGGCCCCTAGCGGGAGGGGAGATGAGCAGTTCTTC,CASSLAPSGRGDEQFF
.,TRBD2,TRBV18,TRBJ2-1,TGTGCCAGCTTCCCCGGGACTAGCGGGAGACTCTACAATGAGCAGTTCTTC,CASFPGTSGRLYNEQFF
.,TRBD2,TRBV5-4,TRBJ2-3,TGTGCCAGCAGCTTGGGACCCACTAGCGGCACAGATACGCAGTATTTT,CASSLGPTSGTDTQYF
.,.,TRBV30,TRBJ2-2,TGTGCCTGGAGTCTAGACGGCACCGGGGAGCTGTTTTTT,CAWSLDGTGELFF
.,.,TRBV27,TRBJ1-2,TGTGCCAGCAGTTTATTGGGTCTATCGGGAGGCTACACCTTC,CASSLLGLSGGYTF
.,.,TRBV6-6,TRBJ1-3,TGTGCCAGCAGGATCACAGGGTCCGGAAACACCATATATTTT,CASRITGSGNTIYF
few,TRBD2,TRBV5-1,TRBJ2-1,TGCGCCAGCAGCTCGGCTAGCGGTCCCTACAATGAGCAGTTCTTC,CASSSASGPYNEQFF
few,TRBD1,TRBV6-5,TRBJ1-6,TGTGCCAGCAGGCCCGACAGGGGGCAAGGTTCACCCCTCCACTTT,CASRPDRGQGSPLHF
.,.,TRBV11-2,TRBJ2-2,TGTGCCAGCAGCCTCCGTCAGGCAGCGAACACCGGGGAGCTGTTTTTT,CASSLRQAANTGELFF
.,.,TRBV6-5,TRBJ1-2,TGTGCCAGCAGTTACGACAGCCCGTCTAACTATGGCTACACCTTC,CASSYDSPSNYGYTF
.,.,TRBV14,TRBJ2-3,TGTGCCAGCAGCCAAGCAGGGTCCTCTAGCACAGATACGCAGTATTTT,CASSQAGSSSTDTQYF
.,TRBD1,TRBV19,TRBJ2-1,TGTGCCAGTAGTAAGGACAGGGGGAATGAGCAGTTCTTC,CASSKDRGNEQFF